The present T cell receptor beta chain was sequenced within a study of T-cell memory formation after mild COVID-19. Study-wide background: The two donors had largely donor-specific TCR clusters. General observations from the study: The finding that pre-infection memory included some responding clones suggested that cross-reactive memory joined. Contracting CD4+ clones lay largely in CM and EM, with CD8+ ones residing in EMRA.

From the 5' RACE reads, TCRdb called clonotypes with MiXCR, one entry per CDR3 protein. The sample lists under 550,000 distinct CDR3 sequences, around a sixth occurring once. Points on this clonotype: Antigen specificity is unknown.

The V gene's germline CDR1 is SGDLS and CDR2 YYNGEE. This CDR3 contains 13 residues. Trimming removed 1 base at V and 11 bases at J, with 15 bases between. The V call is TRBV9, the J call TRBJ1-1; D is uncertain. The sequence was collected from an adult woman who had mild COVID-19 (a few samples of this study predate the infection). Cell type and time point are not known. Specimen: PBMCs or a T cell subset sorted from them (not recorded which). Here the CDR3 reads CASSVYNMETAFF. The DNA for the CDR3 is TGTGCCAGCAGCGTATACAATATGGAGACCGCTTTCTTT.